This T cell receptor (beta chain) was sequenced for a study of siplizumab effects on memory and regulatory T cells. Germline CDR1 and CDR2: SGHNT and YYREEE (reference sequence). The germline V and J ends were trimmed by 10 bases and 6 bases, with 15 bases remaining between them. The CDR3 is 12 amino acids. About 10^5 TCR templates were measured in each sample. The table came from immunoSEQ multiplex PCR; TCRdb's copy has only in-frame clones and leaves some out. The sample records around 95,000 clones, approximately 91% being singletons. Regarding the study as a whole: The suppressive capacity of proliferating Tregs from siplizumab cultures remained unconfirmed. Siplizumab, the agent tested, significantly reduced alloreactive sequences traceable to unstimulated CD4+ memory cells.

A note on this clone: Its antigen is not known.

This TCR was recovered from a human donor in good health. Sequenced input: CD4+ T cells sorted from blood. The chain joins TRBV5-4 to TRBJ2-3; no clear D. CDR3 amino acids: CAGGPRRDTQYF. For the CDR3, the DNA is TGTGCCGGCGGACCGCGTCGGGATACGCAGTATTTT.